The subject of this entry is one T cell receptor (beta chain). Which antigen it targets is not known. Per-base qualities were not stored, and no clone one base away is much larger. Blood samples were collected up to 4 times in the first month after transplant and then at least monthly when available. These data belong to a study of graft-versus-host responses after intestinal transplantation (dated by TCRdb to the early 2020s). Background for the entire study: Multivisceral, liver-intestinal, or isolated intestinal transplants were received by the recipients. Instead of going to the commercial service, samples from a few later patients were sequenced in-house on an Illumina MiSeq and processed with MiXCR. To identify alloreactive clones, pre-transplant mixed lymphocyte reaction products were sequenced and then compared with unstimulated pre-transplant donor and recipient T cells. The cohort enrolled about two dozen intestinal transplant recipients, one of whom was a retransplant, and 3 patients without pretransplant specimens were excluded. Every recipient was given anti-thymocyte globulin induction, then maintenance tacrolimus and steroids for about three years. After intestinal transplantation, graft-versus-host and host-versus-graft alloreactive T cell clones were followed in the graft, circulation and bone marrow using bulk TCR-beta CDR3 sequencing. A peak of at least 4% donor T cells among recipient peripheral blood mononuclear cells was the definition used for donor T cell macrochimerism. What the study reported, not specific to this receptor: GvH clones were found in recipient bone marrow, and some of the GvH clones appeared earlier in ileal mucosa or blood, which is consistent with an intestinal mucosal origin. Peak levels of circulating GvH clones were associated with declines in HvG clones early after transplant. Conclusions were limited by the relatively low number and heterogeneity of intestinal transplant patients. In patients with donor T cell macrochimerism, the allografts had high GvH to HvG T cell clonal ratios.

The library was produced with the immunoSEQ multiplex PCR assay. Adaptive Biotechnologies carried out high-throughput TCR-beta CDR3 sequencing of genomic DNA for most patients. The paper's processing steps were these. TCR sequencing data for some 17 patients were retrieved from Adaptive's ImmunoSEQ software; three other patients were processed with MiXCR and VDJtools. CDR3 nucleotide sequences shared between donor and recipient were removed because their origin could not be assigned. To be classed as alloreactive, a clone needed at least 2-fold expansion over unstimulated cells and a minimum CFSE-low frequency of 0.002% (template counts) or 0.001% (read counts). A clone was considered mappable if detected in the sequenced pre-transplant spleen, lymph node, or MLR CFSE-low populations of the donor or recipient. The cumulative frequency of alloreactive clones was calculated as a percentage of all sequences, weighted by copy number. Here the immuneACCESS table is served through TCRdb, limited to in-frame sequences with V and J called. Missing clones are a known gap in these copies; in checked studies unresolved V genes cover under half, and the rest lacks a known reason. The V and J calls and clone size come from that table; D and trimming were worked out from the DNA. A total of tens of thousands of clones appear in this sample, around 95% of them only once. The ten largest clonotypes hold 0.75% to 0.9% of the sample.

The CDR3, from cysteine to phenylalanine, totals 15 residues. Here the CDR3 DNA is all that survives: 45 bases in frame from base 1. The germline V gene specifies MDHEN as CDR1 and SYDVKM as CDR2. V loses 5 bases, J loses 0 bases, and the germline ends lie 13 bases apart. The sequence was obtained from a human patient who received an intestinal transplant, so some T cells may come from the graft donor. The sample consisted of PBMCs, taken 16 days after intestinal transplant. Recombination joined TRBV28 with TRBJ1-1; D gene: possibly TRBD1, on 6 matching bases. The DNA sequence is as follows: TGTGCCAGCAGTATGAGGACAGCGATGAACACTGAAGCTTTCTTT. The resulting protein is CASSMRTAMNTEAFF.